The 27 T cell receptor beta chains below come from one sample, sequenced in a study of Ad26.COV2.S vaccination and SARS-CoV-2 variants. Some clones are missing from TCRdb's copy, which holds only in-frame ones; the method was immunoSEQ multiplex PCR. This table holds around 450,000 clones, 80% to 90% found once. Treatment noted: some 19 received Ad26.COV2.S at low or high dose, single or two shots; a few received placebo; per-sample allocation not given. Sampling was done on day 63 after the first vaccine or placebo injection. The sample was peripheral blood, taken in a trial of Ad26.COV2.S vaccine versus placebo. These receptors originate from a person between 18 and 65 years old who received the Ad26.COV2.S COVID-19 vaccine or a placebo.

The genes are TRBV19 and TRBJ1-5; no clear D. Deletions cut 1 base from V and 4 bases from J, with 17 bases between. This CDR3 has 17 residues. From germline, CDR1 is LNHDA and CDR2 SQIVND (reference sequence). In DNA form, the CDR3 reads TGTGCCAGTAGTATAGGGGCCGCCATGGTTTGGAATCAGCCCCAGCATTTT. This gives the protein CASSIGAAMVWNQPQHF.

The rearrangement joins TRBV9 to TRBJ2-3, with D perhaps being TRBD1 or TRBD2 (5 bases each). The CDR3 totals 15 residues. Germline CDR1 SGDLS, CDR2 YYNGEE. V lost 2 bases and J 2 bases, leaving 12 bases between the germline ends. The CDR3 loop is CASSVGTAHTDTQYF. CDR3 nucleotides: TGTGCCAGCAGCGTTGGGACGGCCCACACAGATACGCAGTATTTT.

The chain carries TRBV13 and TRBJ1-1; D gene unclear. CDR3 size: 16 residues. Per germline, CDR1 PRHDT and CDR2 FYEKMQ (reference sequence). V gave up 6 bases and J gave up 1 base, with 18 bases separating them. The CDR3 nucleotides are TGTGCCAGCAGAACCACGTTCGAGGGCTCGAACACTGAAGCTTTCTTT. The encoded protein is CASRTTFEGSNTEAFF.

The rearrangement links TRBV13 to TRBJ2-7; D unclear. V was cut by 5 bases and J by 2 bases, with 4 bases left in between. The germline V gene encodes CDR1 PRHDT and CDR2 FYEKMQ (reference sequence). CDR3 length: 11 amino acids. This chain's CDR3 is CASSKTYEQYF. The CDR3 DNA follows: TGTGCCAGCAGCAAGACCTACGAGCAGTACTTC.

The chain carries TRBV5-1 and TRBJ1-1; no firm D call. Trimming took 0 bases from V and 5 from J, leaving 8 bases between them. Germline-derived CDR1 and CDR2 are SGHRS and YFSETQ. The CDR3 loop spans 13 amino acids. In DNA form, the CDR3 reads TGCGCCAGCAGCTTGGGAACAGAAACTGAAGCTTTCTTT. It encodes CASSLGTETEAFF.

The chain couples TRBV3-1 (or the pseudogene TRBV3-2) to TRBJ2-3; the D is unclear. The length of the CDR3 is 14 residues. V lost 6 bases and J lost 4, with 14 bases in between. Per germline, CDR1 LGHDT and CDR2 YNNKEL (reference sequence). In DNA, the CDR3 is TGTGCCAGCAGTCCCGCCTTGACCGCAGATACGCAGTATTTT. Translating gives CASSPALTADTQYF.

The V and J genes are TRBV12-3 or TRBV12-4 and TRBJ1-2, with D perhaps TRBD1 (6 bases). V dropped 6 bases and J dropped 8 bases, with 16 bases sitting between them. The CDR3 has 13 residues. The DNA for the CDR3 is TGTGCCAGCAGCCTTACAGGGTCCCGAGGCTACACCTTC. It codes for CASSLTGSRGYTF.

The genes are TRBV28 and TRBJ2-7; 8 positions agree with TRBD2. There are 14 residues in the CDR3. J was trimmed by 4 bases and V by 4 bases; bases with no gene match: 6. Looked up from germline, CDR1 is MDHEN and CDR2 is SYDVKM. The CDR3: CASSSPGLVYEQYF. In DNA, the CDR3 is TGTGCCAGCAGTTCCCCGGGACTAGTTTACGAGCAGTACTTC.

This chain joins TRBV5-1 and TRBJ1-1, with D possibly being TRBD1 (6 bases). The CDR3 is 15 amino acids. The germline V and J ends were trimmed by 1 base and 7 bases, with 17 bases remaining between them. Germline CDR1 is SGHRS and CDR2 is YFSETQ. The CDR3 DNA follows: TGCGCCAGCAGCTTGTTGCCAGGGGAAATAATTGAAGCTTTCTTT. It codes for CASSLLPGEIIEAFF.

The CDR3 nucleotides are TGTGCCAGCTCACCTGCTGGTAGGGCGGGGACAAGGCAGTACGTC. Protein sequence: CASSPAGRAGTRQYV. V is TRBV18 and J is TRBJ2-7; D is possibly TRBD1 or TRBD2 (6 bases each). In germline, CDR1 is KGHSH, CDR2 LQKENI. This CDR3 comprises 15 residues. V lost 3 bases to trimming and J lost 9 bases, with 21 bases between them.

The rearrangement uses TRBV5-6 and TRBJ1-6, with D unclear. Germline CDR1 SGHDT, CDR2 YYEEEE. With 4 bases removed from V and 9 bases from J, the gap between germline ends came to 17 bases. The CDR3 has 15 residues. The CDR3 sequence: CASSPAEARGSPLHF. CDR3 nucleotides: TGTGCCAGCAGCCCGGCCGAGGCGCGGGGTTCACCCCTCCACTTT.

This rearrangement joins TRBV4-1 to TRBJ1-2; D uncertain. CDR3 size: 13 residues. The germline V gene has CDR1 MGHRA and CDR2 YSYEKL. The V end lost 1 base, the J end lost 3 bases, and 6 bases lay between the germline ends. The CDR3 DNA sequence: TGCGCCAGCAGCCAAGTGAGAGACTATGGCTACACCTTC. This encodes CASSQVRDYGYTF.

The chain combines TRBV11-2 with TRBJ1-2, with D perhaps matching TRBD1 (5 bases). This CDR3 is built from 12 residues. CDR1 SGHAT and CDR2 FQNNGV come from the germline V gene. Trimming stripped 3 bases from V and 7 bases from J, with 9 bases between. The CDR3 protein is CASSFGGSGYTF. CDR3 in DNA: TGTGCCAGCAGCTTTGGGGGGTCTGGCTACACCTTC.

Comment on this clone: At the DNA level, this CDR3 is encoded by other sequences in the same sample as well. The J gene is TRBJ1-3, the V gene TRBV5-1; D may be TRBD1 (5 bases). Deletions cut 2 bases from V and 0 bases from J, with 6 bases between. CDR1 SGHRS and CDR2 YFSETQ come from the germline V gene. The CDR3 has 14 residues. CDR3 region: CASSLDSSGNTIYF. The CDR3, as DNA: TGCGCCAGCAGCTTAGACAGCTCTGGAAACACCATATATTTT.

V usage is TRBV5-4 and J usage is TRBJ2-6, with D uncertain. CDR1 and CDR2 from the germline V gene are SGHNT and YYREEE (reference sequence). This CDR3 region has 13 residues. Trimming removed 0 bases at V and 4 bases at J, with 2 bases between. The CDR3 coding sequence is TGTGCCAGCAGCTTGGTCGGGGCCAACGTCCTGACTTTC. This gives the protein CASSLVGANVLTF.

The rearrangement joins TRBV5-1 to TRBJ2-7; possibly TRBD1 for D (6 bases). CDR1 SGHRS and CDR2 YFSETQ come from the germline V gene. This CDR3 has 16 residues. Trimming took 1 base from V and 0 from J, leaving 14 bases between them. CDR3 in amino acids: CASSLFSGARSYEQYF. In nucleotides, the CDR3 is TGCGCCAGCAGCTTGTTTTCAGGGGCGCGCTCCTACGAGCAGTACTTC.

The V and J genes are TRBV12-3 or TRBV12-4 and TRBJ2-5, with TRBD1 identical over 7 bases. The CDR3 contains 13 residues. V lost 4 bases, J lost 2 bases, and 1 base stayed unmatched. The CDR3 here is CASSSRGQETQYF. CDR3 sequence (DNA): TGTGCCAGCAGTTCCAGGGGGCAAGAGACCCAGTACTTC.

The chain links TRBV4-3 to TRBJ2-1; the D is unclear. CDR3 length: 16 residues. Germline V gene lookup returns CDR1 LGHNA and CDR2 YSLEER. V gave up 0 bases and J gave up 7 bases, with 16 bases separating them. The CDR3, as DNA: TGCGCCAGCAGCCAAGAATTGAGAAACAGTATAAATGAGCAGTTCTTC. As protein: CASSQELRNSINEQFF.

The genes are TRBV6-1 and TRBJ1-6; D uncertain. Germline CDR1 reads MNHNS; CDR2 reads SASEGT. V lost 3 bases, J lost 5 bases, and 14 bases lay in between. The CDR3 totals 16 residues. The DNA for the CDR3 is TGTGCCAGCAGTGAGATCACACCGAGGGATAATTCACCCCTCCACTTT. Residues: CASSEITPRDNSPLHF.

This chain connects TRBV29-1 to TRBJ2-1, with 10 bases that match TRBD1. CDR1 and CDR2 from the germline V gene are SQVTM and ANQGSEA. This CDR3 is 13 amino acids long. The V gene end was trimmed by 2 bases and the J gene end by 6 bases; junction bases not matched to a gene: 1. The CDR3 here is CSVERTGGNEQFF. As DNA, the CDR3 is TGCAGCGTTGAACGGACAGGGGGCAATGAGCAGTTCTTC.

The rearrangement links TRBV5-1 to TRBJ1-6; D may be TRBD1 (6 bases). This CDR3 contains 18 residues. Germline V gene data show CDR1 as SGHRS and CDR2 as YFSETQ. Trimming removed 4 bases from V and 7 bases from J, with 24 bases in between. CDR3: CASSKGVLFQGSNSPLHF. The CDR3 nucleotides read TGCGCCAGCAGCAAGGGGGTTCTCTTTCAGGGGTCGAATTCACCCCTCCACTTT.

This chain uses TRBV11-3 with TRBJ2-1; 12 positions agree with TRBD1. The CDR3 runs to 18 residues. From germline, CDR1 is SGHNT and CDR2 YENEEA. V gave up 5 bases and J gave up 3 bases; unmatched junction bases: 11. Here the CDR3 DNA reads TGTGCCAGCAGCCCATCCCGGGACAGGGGGCCTTTCTACAATGAGCAGTTCTTC. This translates into CASSPSRDRGPFYNEQFF.

This clone has a handful of counts. The CDR3 loop is CASGRALNNEQFF. The CDR3 nucleotides read TGTGCCAGCGGGCGGGCTCTTAACAATGAGCAGTTCTTC. V is TRBV27 and J is TRBJ2-1; a possible D gene is TRBD2 (5 bases). CDR1 is MNHEY, CDR2 SMNVEV, per germline (reference sequence). The germline V and J ends were trimmed by 8 bases and 5 bases, with 13 bases remaining between them. This CDR3 is built from 13 residues.

The chain is built from TRBV29-1 and TRBJ2-7; perhaps TRBD2 as D (6 bases). Germline V gives CDR1 SQVTM, CDR2 ANQGSEA. The CDR3 totals 14 residues. The germline V and J ends were trimmed by 6 bases and 5 bases, with 20 bases remaining between them. CDR3 in amino acids: CSVQWGWEVHEQYF. DNA for the CDR3: TGCAGCGTCCAGTGGGGGTGGGAGGTCCACGAGCAGTACTTC.

The V and J genes are TRBV7-8 and TRBJ1-2; a weak D match, TRBD1 (5 bases). Germline V gives CDR1 SGHVS, CDR2 FQNEAQ. The CDR3 length is 13 residues. V dropped 0 bases and J dropped 13 bases, with 15 bases sitting between them. The CDR3: CASSLAVRARGTF. CDR3 DNA: TGTGCCAGCAGCTTAGCTGTTCGCGCGAGGGGCACCTTC.

This clone came up once. This chain connects TRBV5-6 to TRBJ2-2; the match to TRBD2 covers 7 bases. The germline CDR1 and CDR2 sequences are SGHDT and YYEEEE. This CDR3 is built from 16 residues. Unmatched junction bases numbered 5, after V lost 2 bases and J lost 1 base. CDR3 protein: CASSFPGEGNTGELFF. For the CDR3, the DNA is TGTGCCAGCAGCTTTCCGGGGGAGGGGAACACCGGGGAGCTGTTTTTT.

V is TRBV19 and J is TRBJ2-2; 9 bases map to TRBD1. V lost 3 bases, J lost 7 bases, and 6 bases stayed unmatched. Germline assignment: CDR1 LNHDA and CDR2 SQIVND (reference sequence). This CDR3 comprises 15 residues. CDR3 loop: CASSMRGQGNGELFF. The CDR3 region has the DNA TGTGCCAGTAGTATGCGAGGACAGGGGAACGGGGAGCTGTTTTTT.